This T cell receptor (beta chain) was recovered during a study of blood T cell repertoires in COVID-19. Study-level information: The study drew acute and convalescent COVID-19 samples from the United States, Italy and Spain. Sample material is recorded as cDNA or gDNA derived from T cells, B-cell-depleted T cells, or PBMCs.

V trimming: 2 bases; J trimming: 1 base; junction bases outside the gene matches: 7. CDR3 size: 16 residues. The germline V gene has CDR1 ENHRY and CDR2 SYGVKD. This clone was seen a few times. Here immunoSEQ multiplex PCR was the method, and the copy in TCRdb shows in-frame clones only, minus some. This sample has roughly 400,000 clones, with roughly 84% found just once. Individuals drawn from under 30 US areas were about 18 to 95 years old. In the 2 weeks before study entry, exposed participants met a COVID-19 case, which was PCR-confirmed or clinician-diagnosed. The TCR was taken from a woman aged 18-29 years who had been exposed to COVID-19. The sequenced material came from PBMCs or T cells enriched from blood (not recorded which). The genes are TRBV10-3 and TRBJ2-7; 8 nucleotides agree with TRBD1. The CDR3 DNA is TGTGCCATCAGTGAGACACCCCGGACAGGGTCCTACGAGCAGTACTTC. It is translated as CAISETPRTGSYEQYF.